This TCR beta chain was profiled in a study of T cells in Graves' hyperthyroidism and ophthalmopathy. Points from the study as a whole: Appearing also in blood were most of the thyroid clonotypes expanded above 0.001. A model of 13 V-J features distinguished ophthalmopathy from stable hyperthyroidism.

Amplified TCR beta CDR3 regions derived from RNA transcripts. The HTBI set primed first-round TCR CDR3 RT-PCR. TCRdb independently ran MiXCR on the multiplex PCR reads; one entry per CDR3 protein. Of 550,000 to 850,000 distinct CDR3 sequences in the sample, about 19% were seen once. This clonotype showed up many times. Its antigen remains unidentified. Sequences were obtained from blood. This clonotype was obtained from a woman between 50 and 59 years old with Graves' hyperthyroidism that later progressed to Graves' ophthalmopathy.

This CDR3 reads CASSPSGQRNYGYTF. DNA for the CDR3: TGTGCCAGCAGCCCCTCGGGGCAGCGAAACTATGGCTACACCTTC. The genes are TRBV7-2 and TRBJ1-2; maybe TRBD1 (5 bases). The CDR3 extends over 15 amino acids. Germline V lookup: CDR1 SGHTA, CDR2 FQGNSA. V shed 5 bases and J shed 2 bases, with 15 bases lying between them.